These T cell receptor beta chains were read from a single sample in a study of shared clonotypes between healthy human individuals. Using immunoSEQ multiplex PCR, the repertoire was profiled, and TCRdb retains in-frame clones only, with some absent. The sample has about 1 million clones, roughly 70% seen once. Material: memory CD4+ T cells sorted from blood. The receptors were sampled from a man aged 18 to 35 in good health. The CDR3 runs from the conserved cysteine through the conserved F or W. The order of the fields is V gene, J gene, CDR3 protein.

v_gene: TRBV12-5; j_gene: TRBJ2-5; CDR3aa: CASGLPGTQYF
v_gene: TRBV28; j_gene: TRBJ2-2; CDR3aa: CASSLGGRNTGELFF
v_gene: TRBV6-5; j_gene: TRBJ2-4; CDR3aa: CASSPSGLAKNIQYF
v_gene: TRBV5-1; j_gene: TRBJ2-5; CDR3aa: CASSSGTLGETQYF
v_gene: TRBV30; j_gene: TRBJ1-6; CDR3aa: CAWSSQGAPLHF
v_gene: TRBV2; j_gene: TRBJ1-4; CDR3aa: CASSTRPNEKLFF
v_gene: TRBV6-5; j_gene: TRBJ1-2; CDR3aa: CASSYSGDYGYTF
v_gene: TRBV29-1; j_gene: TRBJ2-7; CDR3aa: CSVLRGSYEQYF
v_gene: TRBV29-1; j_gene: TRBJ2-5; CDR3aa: CSVAQGLETQYF
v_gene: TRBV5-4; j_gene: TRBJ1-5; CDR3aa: CASSLGGNSNQPQHF
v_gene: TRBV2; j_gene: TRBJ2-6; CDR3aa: CASNRGGGANVLTF
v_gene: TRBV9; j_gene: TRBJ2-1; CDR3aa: CASSVRLAGYNEQFF
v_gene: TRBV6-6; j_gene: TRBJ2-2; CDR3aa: CASTPKAPTGELFF
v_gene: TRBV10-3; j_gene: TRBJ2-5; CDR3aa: CAIGGSETQYF
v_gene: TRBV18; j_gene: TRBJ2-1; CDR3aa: CASSPQGLGGNEQFF
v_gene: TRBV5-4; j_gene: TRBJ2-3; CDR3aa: CASSLAGARGTDTQYF
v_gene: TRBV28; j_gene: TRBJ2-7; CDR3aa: CASSSGQGKMYGQYF